These 6 T cell receptor beta chains originate from one sample sequenced in a study of cytomegalovirus exposure and HLA in healthy donors. Only in-frame clones appear in the TCRdb table, and some are missing; sequencing was by immunoSEQ multiplex PCR. The sample gives approximately 110,000 clones, 90% to 95% of which show up once; 1% to 1.5% is in the top ten. The sequencing input was PBMCs. These receptors were taken from a woman between 18 and 30 years old in good health and CMV-seronegative.

In this sample, this clone turned up once. V is TRBV18 and J is TRBJ1-5, with D tentatively TRBD1 (6 bases). Germline lookup yields CDR1 KGHSH and CDR2 LQKENI. The V end lost 4 bases, the J end lost 5 bases, and 9 bases lay between the germline ends. The CDR3 is made up of 13 amino acids. The CDR3 here is CASSRGGDQPQHF. CDR3 nucleotides: TGTGCCAGCTCACGAGGGGGGGATCAGCCCCAGCATTTT.

The V call is TRBV13, the J call TRBJ2-7, with 9 bases that match TRBD2. CDR3 length equals 14 residues. CDR1 is PRHDT and CDR2 is FYEKMQ in the germline V gene (reference sequence). V shed 3 bases and J 4 bases; nucleotides not matched to a gene: 4. CDR3 bases: TGTGCCAGCAGCTTGGGACTAGCAGATTACGAGCAGTACTTC. Its protein product is CASSLGLADYEQYF.

The gene calls are TRBV5-5 and TRBJ2-1; 10 nucleotides match TRBD1. The CDR3 extends over 15 amino acids. After removal of 3 bases from V and 5 bases from J, the junction contained 5 bases not matched to a gene. Germline CDR1 reads SGHKS; CDR2 reads YYEKEE (reference sequence). CDR3 coding DNA: TGTGCCAGCAGCTCTGTCGGGACAGGGGACAATGAGCAGTTCTTC. Protein product: CASSSVGTGDNEQFF.

The rearrangement uses TRBV19 and TRBJ2-3; 9 positions agree with TRBD1. Trimming cost V 3 bases and J 3 bases; bases outside gene matches: 4. This CDR3 contains 15 residues. Looked up from germline, CDR1 is LNHDA and CDR2 is SQIVND (reference sequence). The CDR3 sequence is CASSIGDRATDTQYF. The DNA for the CDR3 is TGTGCCAGTAGTATTGGGGACAGGGCAACAGATACGCAGTATTTT.

A single count supports this clone. V and J are TRBV10-3 and TRBJ1-2, with unresolved D. V was pared by 0 bases and J by 3 bases, with 8 bases between. Germline V gene data show CDR1 as ENHRY and CDR2 as SYGVKD. The CDR3 sequence is 14 residues long. The CDR3: CAISESMSYYGYTF. The CDR3 region has the DNA TGTGCCATCAGTGAGTCGATGAGCTACTATGGCTACACCTTC.

With respect to this clone: At the DNA level, this CDR3 is encoded by other sequences in the same sample as well. J is TRBJ2-1 and V is TRBV5-4; 11 nucleotides line up with TRBD2. The CDR3 loop spans 15 amino acids. Germline V gene sequence: CDR1 SGHNT, CDR2 YYREEE (reference sequence). J lost 5 bases, V lost 3 bases, and 4 bases had no gene match. In DNA form, the CDR3 reads TGTGCCAGCAGCTCCGGGACTAGCGGCAACAATGAGCAGTTCTTC. Protein: CASSSGTSGNNEQFF.